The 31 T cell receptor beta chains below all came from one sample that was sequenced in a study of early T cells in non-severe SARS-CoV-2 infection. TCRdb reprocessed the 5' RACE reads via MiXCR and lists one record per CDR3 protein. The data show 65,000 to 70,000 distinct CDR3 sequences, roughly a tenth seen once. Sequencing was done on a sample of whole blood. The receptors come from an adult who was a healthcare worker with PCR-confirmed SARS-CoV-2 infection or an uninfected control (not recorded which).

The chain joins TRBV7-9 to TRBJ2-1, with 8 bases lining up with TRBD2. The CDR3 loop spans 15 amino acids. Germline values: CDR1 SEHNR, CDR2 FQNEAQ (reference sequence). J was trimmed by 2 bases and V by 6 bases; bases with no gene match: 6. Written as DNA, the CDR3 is TGTGCCAGCAGACCCGGACTAGCCACCTACAATGAGCAGTTCTTC. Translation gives CASRPGLATYNEQFF.

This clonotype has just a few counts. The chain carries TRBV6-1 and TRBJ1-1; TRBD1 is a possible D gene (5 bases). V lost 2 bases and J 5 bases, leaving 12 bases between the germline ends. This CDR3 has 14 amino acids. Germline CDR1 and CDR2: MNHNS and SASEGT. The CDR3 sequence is CASSERGEGTEAFF. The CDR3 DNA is TGTGCCAGCAGTGAACGAGGGGAGGGTACTGAAGCTTTCTTT.

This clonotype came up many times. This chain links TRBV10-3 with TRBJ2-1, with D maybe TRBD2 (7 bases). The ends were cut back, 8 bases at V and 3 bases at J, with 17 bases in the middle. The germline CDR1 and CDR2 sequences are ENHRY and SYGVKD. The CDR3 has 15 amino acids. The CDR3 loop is CAIRGAGEIYNEQFF. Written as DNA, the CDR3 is TGTGCCATCCGGGGGGCGGGAGAGATCTACAATGAGCAGTTCTTC.

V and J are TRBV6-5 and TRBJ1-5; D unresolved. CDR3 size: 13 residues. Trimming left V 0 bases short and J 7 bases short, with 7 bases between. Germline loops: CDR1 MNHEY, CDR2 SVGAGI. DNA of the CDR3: TGTGCCAGCAGTTACTCGGCAGCCCAGCCCCAGCATTTT. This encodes CASSYSAAQPQHF.

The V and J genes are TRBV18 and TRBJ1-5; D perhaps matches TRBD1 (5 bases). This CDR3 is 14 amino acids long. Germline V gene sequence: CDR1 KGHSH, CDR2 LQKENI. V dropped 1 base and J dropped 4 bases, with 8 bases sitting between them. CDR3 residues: CASSPRRDNQPQHF. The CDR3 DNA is TGTGCCAGCTCACCACGCAGGGATAATCAGCCCCAGCATTTT.

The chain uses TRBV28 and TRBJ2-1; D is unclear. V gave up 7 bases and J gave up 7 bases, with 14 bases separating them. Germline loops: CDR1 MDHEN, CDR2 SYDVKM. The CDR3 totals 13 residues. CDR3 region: CASKGSLINEQFF. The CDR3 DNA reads TGTGCCAGCAAGGGTTCGCTCATTAATGAGCAGTTCTTC.

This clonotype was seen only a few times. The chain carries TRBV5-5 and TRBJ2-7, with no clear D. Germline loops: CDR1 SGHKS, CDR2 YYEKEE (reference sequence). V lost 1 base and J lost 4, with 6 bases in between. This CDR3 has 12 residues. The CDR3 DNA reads TGTGCCAGCAGCTTGAACGGTTACGAGCAGTACTTC. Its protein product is CASSLNGYEQYF.

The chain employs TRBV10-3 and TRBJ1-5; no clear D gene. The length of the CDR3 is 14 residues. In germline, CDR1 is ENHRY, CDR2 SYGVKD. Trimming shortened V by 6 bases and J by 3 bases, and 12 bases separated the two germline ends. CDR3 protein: CAIRKDGDNQPQHF. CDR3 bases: TGTGCCATCAGAAAGGACGGGGACAATCAGCCCCAGCATTTT.

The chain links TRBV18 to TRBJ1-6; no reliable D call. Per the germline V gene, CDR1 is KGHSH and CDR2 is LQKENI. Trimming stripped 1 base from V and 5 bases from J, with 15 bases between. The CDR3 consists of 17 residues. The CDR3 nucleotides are TGTGCCAGCTCACCACTAACCGGGAACCCGGATAATTCACCCCTCCACTTT. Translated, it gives CASSPLTGNPDNSPLHF. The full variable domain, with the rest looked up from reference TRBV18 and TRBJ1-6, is NAGVMQNPRHLVRRRGQEARLRCSPMKGHSHVYWYRQLPEEGLKFMVYLQKENIIDESGMPKERFSAEFPKEGPSILRIQQVVRGDSAAYFCASSPLTGNPDNSPLHFGNGTRLTVT.

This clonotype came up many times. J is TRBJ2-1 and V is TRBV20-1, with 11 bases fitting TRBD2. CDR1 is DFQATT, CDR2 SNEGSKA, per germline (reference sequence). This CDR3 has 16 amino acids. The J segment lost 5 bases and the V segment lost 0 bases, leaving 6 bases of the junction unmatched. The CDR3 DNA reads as TGCAGTGCTAGAGATCCCCCTAGCGGGAGGAACAATGAGCAGTTCTTC. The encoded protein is CSARDPPSGRNNEQFF.

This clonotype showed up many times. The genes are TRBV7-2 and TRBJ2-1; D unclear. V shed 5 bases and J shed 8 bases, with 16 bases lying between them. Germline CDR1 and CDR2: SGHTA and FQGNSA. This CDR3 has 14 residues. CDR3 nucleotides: TGTGCCAGCAGCCGAAGACTCGCGGCGGATGAGCAGTTCTTC. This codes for CASSRRLAADEQFF.

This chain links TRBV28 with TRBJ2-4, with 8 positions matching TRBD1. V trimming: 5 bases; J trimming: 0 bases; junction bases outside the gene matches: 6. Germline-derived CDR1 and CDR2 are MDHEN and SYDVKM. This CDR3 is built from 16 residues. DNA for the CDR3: TGTGCCAGCAGTGTGGACAGGGCACTAGCCAAAAACATTCAGTACTTC. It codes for CASSVDRALAKNIQYF.

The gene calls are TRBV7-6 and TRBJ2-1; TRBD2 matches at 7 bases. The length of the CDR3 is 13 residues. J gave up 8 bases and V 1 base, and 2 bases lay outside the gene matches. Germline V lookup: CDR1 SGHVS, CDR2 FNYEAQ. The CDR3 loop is CASSLGTRYEQFF. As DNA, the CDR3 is TGTGCCAGCAGCTTAGGGACTAGGTATGAGCAGTTCTTC.

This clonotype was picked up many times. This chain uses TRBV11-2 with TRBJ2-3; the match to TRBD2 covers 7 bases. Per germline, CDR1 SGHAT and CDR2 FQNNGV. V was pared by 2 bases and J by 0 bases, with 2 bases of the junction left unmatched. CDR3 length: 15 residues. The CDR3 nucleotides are TGTGCCAGCAGCTTAAATAGCGGGAGCACAGATACGCAGTATTTT. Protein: CASSLNSGSTDTQYF.

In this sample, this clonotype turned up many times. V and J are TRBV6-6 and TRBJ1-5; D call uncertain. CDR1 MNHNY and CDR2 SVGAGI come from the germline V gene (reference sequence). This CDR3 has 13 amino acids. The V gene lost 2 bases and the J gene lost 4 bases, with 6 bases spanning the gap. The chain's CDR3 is CASSYGGNQPQHF. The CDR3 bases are TGTGCCAGCAGTTACGGCGGGAATCAGCCCCAGCATTTT.

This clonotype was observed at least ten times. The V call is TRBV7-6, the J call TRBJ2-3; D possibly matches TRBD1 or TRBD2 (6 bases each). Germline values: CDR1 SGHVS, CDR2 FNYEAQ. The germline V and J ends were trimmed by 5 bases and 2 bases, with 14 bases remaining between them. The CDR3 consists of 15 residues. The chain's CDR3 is CASSQIGGFTDTQYF. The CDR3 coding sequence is TGTGCCAGCAGCCAAATCGGGGGCTTCACAGATACGCAGTATTTT.

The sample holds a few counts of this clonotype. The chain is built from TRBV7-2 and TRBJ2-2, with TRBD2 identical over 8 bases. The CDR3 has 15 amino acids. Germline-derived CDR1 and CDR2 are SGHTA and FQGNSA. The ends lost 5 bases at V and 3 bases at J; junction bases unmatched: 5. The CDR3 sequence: CASSPGLAHTGELFF. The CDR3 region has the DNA TGTGCCAGCAGCCCCGGACTAGCCCACACCGGGGAGCTGTTTTTT.

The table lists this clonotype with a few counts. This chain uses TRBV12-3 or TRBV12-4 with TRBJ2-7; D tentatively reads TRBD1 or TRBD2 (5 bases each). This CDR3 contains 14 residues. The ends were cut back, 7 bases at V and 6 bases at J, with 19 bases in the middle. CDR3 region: CASTSGDPSFEQYF. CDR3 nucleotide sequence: TGTGCCAGCACCTCTGGGGACCCTTCTTTCGAGCAGTACTTC.

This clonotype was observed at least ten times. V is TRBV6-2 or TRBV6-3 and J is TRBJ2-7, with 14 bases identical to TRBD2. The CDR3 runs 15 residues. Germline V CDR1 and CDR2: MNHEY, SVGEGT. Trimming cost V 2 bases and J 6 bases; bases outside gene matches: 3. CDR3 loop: CASSYRTSGRLEQYF. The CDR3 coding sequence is TGTGCCAGCAGTTACAGGACTAGCGGGAGGCTCGAGCAGTACTTC.

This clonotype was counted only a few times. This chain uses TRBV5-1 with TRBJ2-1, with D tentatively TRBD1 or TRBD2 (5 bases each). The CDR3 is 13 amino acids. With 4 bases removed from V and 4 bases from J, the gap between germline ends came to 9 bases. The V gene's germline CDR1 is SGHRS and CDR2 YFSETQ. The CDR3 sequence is CASSRDGYNEQFF. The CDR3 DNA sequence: TGCGCCAGCAGCCGGGACGGATACAATGAGCAGTTCTTC.

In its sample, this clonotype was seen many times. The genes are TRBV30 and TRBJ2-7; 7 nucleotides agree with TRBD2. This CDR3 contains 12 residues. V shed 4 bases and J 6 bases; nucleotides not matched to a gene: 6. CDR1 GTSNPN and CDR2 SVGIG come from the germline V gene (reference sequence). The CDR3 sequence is CAWNAGAGEQYF. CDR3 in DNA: TGTGCCTGGAACGCGGGAGCCGGCGAGCAGTACTTC.

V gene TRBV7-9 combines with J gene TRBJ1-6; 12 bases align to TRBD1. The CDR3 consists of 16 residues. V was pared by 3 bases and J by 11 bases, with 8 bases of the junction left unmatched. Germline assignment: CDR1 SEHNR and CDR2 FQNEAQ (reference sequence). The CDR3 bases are TGTGCCAGCAGCTTCCGGGACAGGGGGCGCCCGGCACCCCTCCACTTT. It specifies CASSFRDRGRPAPLHF.

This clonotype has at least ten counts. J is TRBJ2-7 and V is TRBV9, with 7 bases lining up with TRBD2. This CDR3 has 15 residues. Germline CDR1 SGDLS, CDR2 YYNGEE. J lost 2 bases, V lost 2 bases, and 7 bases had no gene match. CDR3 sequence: CASSVTPGTTYEQYF. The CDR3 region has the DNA TGTGCCAGCAGCGTGACCCCCGGGACTACCTACGAGCAGTACTTC.

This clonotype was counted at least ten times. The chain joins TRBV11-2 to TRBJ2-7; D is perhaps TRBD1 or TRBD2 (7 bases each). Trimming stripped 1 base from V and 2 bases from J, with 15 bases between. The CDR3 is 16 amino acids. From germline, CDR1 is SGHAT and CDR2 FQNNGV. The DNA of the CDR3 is TGTGCCAGCAGCTTAGCAGCGGGGACAGCCACCTACGAGCAGTACTTC. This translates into CASSLAAGTATYEQYF.

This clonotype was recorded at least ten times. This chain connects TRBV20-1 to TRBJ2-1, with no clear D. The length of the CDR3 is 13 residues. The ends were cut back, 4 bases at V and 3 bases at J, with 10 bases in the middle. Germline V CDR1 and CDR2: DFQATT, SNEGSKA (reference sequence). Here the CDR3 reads CSAIGGNYNEQFF. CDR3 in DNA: TGCAGTGCTATTGGTGGGAACTACAATGAGCAGTTCTTC.

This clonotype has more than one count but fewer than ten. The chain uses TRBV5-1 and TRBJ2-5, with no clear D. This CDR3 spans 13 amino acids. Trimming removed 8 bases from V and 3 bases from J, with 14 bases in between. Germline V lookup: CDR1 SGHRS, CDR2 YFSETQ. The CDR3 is CASSGTAKETQYF. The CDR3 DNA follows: TGCGCCAGTTCAGGCACAGCGAAAGAGACCCAGTACTTC.

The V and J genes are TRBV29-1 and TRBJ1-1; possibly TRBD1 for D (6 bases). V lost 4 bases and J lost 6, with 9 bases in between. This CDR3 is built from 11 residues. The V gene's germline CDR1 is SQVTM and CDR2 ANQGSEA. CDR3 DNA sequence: TGCAGCGTTGGGGGGGCCCCTGAAGCTTTCTTT. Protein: CSVGGAPEAFF.

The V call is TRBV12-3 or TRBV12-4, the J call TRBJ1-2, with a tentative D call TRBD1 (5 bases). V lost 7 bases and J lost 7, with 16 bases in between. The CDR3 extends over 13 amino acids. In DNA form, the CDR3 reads TGTGCCAGCACCCTGTCGTATAGGGGTGGCTACACCTTC. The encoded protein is CASTLSYRGGYTF.

The CDR3 here is CASKGRATSNEQFF. The CDR3 nucleotides are TGTGCCAGTAAAGGCAGGGCTACTTCCAATGAGCAGTTCTTC. The rearrangement joins TRBV19 to TRBJ2-1; TRBD1 might be the D (5 bases). The CDR3 is 14 amino acids. V was shortened by 7 bases and J by 6 bases, with 16 bases between the two germline ends. Germline CDR1 is LNHDA and CDR2 is SQIVND (reference sequence).

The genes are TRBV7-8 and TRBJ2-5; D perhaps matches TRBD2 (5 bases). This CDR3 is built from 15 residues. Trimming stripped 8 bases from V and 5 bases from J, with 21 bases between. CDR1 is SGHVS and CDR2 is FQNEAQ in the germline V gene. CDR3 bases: TGTGCCAGCGACGTGAGGACGGGGATGAGGGAGACCCAGTACTTC. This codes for CASDVRTGMRETQYF.

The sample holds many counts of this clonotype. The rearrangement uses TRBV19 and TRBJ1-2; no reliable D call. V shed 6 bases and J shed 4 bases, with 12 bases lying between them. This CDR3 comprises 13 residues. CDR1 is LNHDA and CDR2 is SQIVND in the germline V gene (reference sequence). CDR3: CASRNAAVYGYTF. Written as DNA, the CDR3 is TGTGCCAGTAGGAACGCTGCCGTCTATGGCTACACCTTC. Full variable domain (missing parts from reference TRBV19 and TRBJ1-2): DGGITQSPKYLFRKEGQNVTLSCEQNLNHDAMYWYRQDPGQGLRLIYYSQIVNDFQKGDIAEGYSVSREKKESFPLTVTSAQKNPTAFYLCASRNAAVYGYTFGSGTRLTVV.